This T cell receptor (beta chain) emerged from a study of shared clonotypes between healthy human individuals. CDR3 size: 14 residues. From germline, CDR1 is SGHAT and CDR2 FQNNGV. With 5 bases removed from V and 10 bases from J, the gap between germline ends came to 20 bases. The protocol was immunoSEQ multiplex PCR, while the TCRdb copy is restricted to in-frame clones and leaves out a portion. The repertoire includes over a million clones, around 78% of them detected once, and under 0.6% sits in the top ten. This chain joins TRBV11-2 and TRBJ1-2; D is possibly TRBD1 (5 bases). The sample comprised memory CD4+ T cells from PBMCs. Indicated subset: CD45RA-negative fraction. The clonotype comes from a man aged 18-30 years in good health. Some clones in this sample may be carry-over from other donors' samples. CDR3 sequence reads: CASSIPGRMFDYTF. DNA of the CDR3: TGTGCCAGCAGCATACCGGGACGGATGTTCGACTACACCTTC.